A selection of T cell receptor beta chains follows, all from one sample in a study of cytomegalovirus exposure and HLA in healthy donors. TCRdb's table, derived via immunoSEQ multiplex PCR, lists solely in-frame clones and lacks some. This sample has about 170,000 clones; under 80% occur once, and the top ten carry around 3.1%. The sample taken for sequencing was PBMCs. The receptors originated from a female donor in good health and CMV-seronegative. CDR3s include the opening cysteine and the closing phenylalanine or tryptophan. Each record gives: V gene, CDR3 protein.

v_call: TRBV11-2; cdr3_aa: CASSSSGQDYNEQFF
v_call: TRBV2; cdr3_aa: CASILRGRTGNEQFF
v_call: TRBV6-4; cdr3_aa: CASSFFGGELFF
v_call: TRBV7-9; cdr3_aa: CASSATGGRTEAFF
v_call: TRBV30; cdr3_aa: CAGRTGGNTEAFF
v_call: TRBV19; cdr3_aa: CASKSEGARNTIYF
v_call: TRBV25-1; cdr3_aa: CASSPALGGQPQHF
v_call: TRBV6-5; cdr3_aa: CASSSPGQARSPLHF
v_call: TRBV5-4; cdr3_aa: CASSSTWDRGTDTQYF
v_call: TRBV7-9; cdr3_aa: CASSLVGQGGVAFF
v_call: TRBV7-3; cdr3_aa: CASSPRTSGRAGDTQYF
v_call: TRBV27; cdr3_aa: CASSFIQGANEKLFF
v_call: TRBV18; cdr3_aa: CASSPERDTEAFF
v_call: TRBV6-6; cdr3_aa: CASSYYRGYGYTF
v_call: TRBV6-5; cdr3_aa: CASSYGGRPADTQYF
v_call: TRBV15; cdr3_aa: CATSRDPLAGGYNEQFF
v_call: TRBV11-2; cdr3_aa: CASSNRGDTEAFF
v_call: TRBV9; cdr3_aa: CASSVSGQSTDTQYF
v_call: TRBV30; cdr3_aa: CAWSRDRLAGVHEQYF
v_call: TRBV6-1; cdr3_aa: CASSGDRVHEQYF
v_call: TRBV6-4; cdr3_aa: CASGTDSNQPQHF
v_call: TRBV5-1; cdr3_aa: CASSRDWLYNEQFF
v_call: TRBV18; cdr3_aa: CASSRGGTEAFF
v_call: TRBV18; cdr3_aa: CASSGDRLSYEQYF
v_call: TRBV2; cdr3_aa: CASRGQGAGSEKLFF
v_call: TRBV7-3; cdr3_aa: CASSLEGWGTQYF
v_call: TRBV5-1; cdr3_aa: CASSGTELNTEAFF
v_call: TRBV6-1; cdr3_aa: CASSGAGEVETQYF
v_call: TRBV6-6; cdr3_aa: CASSYSIGAANSPLHF
v_call: TRBV19; cdr3_aa: CASSIRESTEAFF
v_call: TRBV4-3; cdr3_aa: CASSQGQSSYEQYF
v_call: TRBV6-5; cdr3_aa: CASKEGGTEAFF
v_call: TRBV5-4; cdr3_aa: CASSLEPADTEAFF
v_call: TRBV11-2; cdr3_aa: CASSVGRTATNEKLFF
v_call: TRBV30; cdr3_aa: CAWRRDRYGYTF
v_call: TRBV29-1; cdr3_aa: CSVEVLLTGDYGYTF
v_call: TRBV5-1; cdr3_aa: CASSLEGRGTEAFF
v_call: TRBV30; cdr3_aa: CAWQQGKYNEQFF
v_call: TRBV28; cdr3_aa: CASRSDRGSLRQYF
v_call: TRBV4-2; cdr3_aa: CASSQHASGSYNEQFF
v_call: TRBV6-6; cdr3_aa: CASSYSGTPYNSPLHF
v_call: TRBV19; cdr3_aa: CASSILASGGASTQYF
v_call: TRBV11-2; cdr3_aa: CASSPGTGGNTIYF
v_call: TRBV30; cdr3_aa: CAWGTGDNEKLFF
v_call: TRBV5-1; cdr3_aa: CASSLLTSMNTGELFF
v_call: TRBV5-1; cdr3_aa: CASTLTGTGGVYTGELFF
v_call: TRBV11-1; cdr3_aa: CASSPYRGLGELFF
v_call: TRBV9; cdr3_aa: CASSVDGGGPYEQYF
v_call: TRBV5-1; cdr3_aa: CASSLLASGGNTGELFF
v_call: TRBV18; cdr3_aa: CASSPGRWATEAFF
v_call: TRBV6-4; cdr3_aa: CASSDPDRGNYGYTF
v_call: TRBV10-1; cdr3_aa: CASSEGVLAKNIQYF
v_call: TRBV7-9; cdr3_aa: CASSKWTGRVSADTQYF
v_call: TRBV19; cdr3_aa: CASSMAGLAGVAQYF
v_call: TRBV27; cdr3_aa: CASRPGSSRYITQYF
v_call: TRBV7-6; cdr3_aa: CASSLGTGEIGSYEQYF
v_call: TRBV30; cdr3_aa: CAWTHRTGGNSPLHF
v_call: TRBV15; cdr3_aa: CATSTYRGRFEQYF
v_call: TRBV30; cdr3_aa: CAWSVYSYGYTF